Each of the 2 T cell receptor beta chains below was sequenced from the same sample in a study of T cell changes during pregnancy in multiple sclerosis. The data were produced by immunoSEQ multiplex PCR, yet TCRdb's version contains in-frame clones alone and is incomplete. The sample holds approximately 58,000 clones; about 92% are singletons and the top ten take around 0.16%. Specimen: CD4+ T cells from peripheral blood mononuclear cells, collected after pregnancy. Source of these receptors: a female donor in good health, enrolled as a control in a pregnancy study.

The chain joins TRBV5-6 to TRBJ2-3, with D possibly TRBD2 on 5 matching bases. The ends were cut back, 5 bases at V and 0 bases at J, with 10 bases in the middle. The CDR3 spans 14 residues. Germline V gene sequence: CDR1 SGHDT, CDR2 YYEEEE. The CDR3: CASRFKRSTDTQYF. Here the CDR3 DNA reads TGTGCCAGCAGATTCAAGCGGAGCACAGATACGCAGTATTTT.

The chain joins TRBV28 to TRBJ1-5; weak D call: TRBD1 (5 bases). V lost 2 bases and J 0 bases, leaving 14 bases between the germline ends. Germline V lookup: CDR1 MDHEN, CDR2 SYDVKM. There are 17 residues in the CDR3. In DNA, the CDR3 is TGTGCCAGCAGTTTAGCACTTGGGGCCTATAGCAATCAGCCCCAGCATTTT. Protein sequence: CASSLALGAYSNQPQHF.